The 7 T cell receptor beta chains listed next were all sequenced from one sample in a study of blood T cell repertoires in COVID-19. The data were produced by immunoSEQ multiplex PCR, yet TCRdb's version contains in-frame clones alone and is incomplete. The sample consists of around 140,000 clones, roughly 88% of them appearing once. Input material: peripheral blood. The origin of the receptors is a man between 60 and 75 years old with active or convalescent COVID-19.

The V call is TRBV7-2, the J call TRBJ2-1; a weak D match, TRBD1 (6 bases). From germline, CDR1 is SGHTA and CDR2 FQGNSA. V was trimmed by 3 bases and J by 7 bases, leaving 10 bases between them. The CDR3 is 13 amino acids. CDR3 in amino acids: CASSFLQGNEQFF. The CDR3 DNA is TGTGCCAGCAGCTTTCTTCAGGGGAATGAGCAGTTCTTC. The entire variable domain, with the rest obtained from reference TRBV7-2 and TRBJ2-1, is as follows: GAGVSQSPSNKVTEKGKDVELRCDPISGHTALYWYRQSLGQGLEFLIYFQGNSAPDKSGLPSDRFSAERTGGSVSTLTIQRTQQEDSAVYLCASSFLQGNEQFFGPGTRLTVL.

V and J are TRBV10-3 and TRBJ2-3; 7 nucleotides line up with TRBD2. Germline CDR1 ENHRY, CDR2 SYGVKD. The ends lost 6 bases at V and 2 bases at J; junction bases unmatched: 2. The CDR3 length is 13 residues. CDR3: CAIRGDYTDTQYF. The CDR3 bases are TGTGCCATCAGGGGGGACTACACAGATACGCAGTATTTT.

The rearrangement uses TRBV7-8 and TRBJ1-5; a weak D match, TRBD1 (6 bases). Trimming removed 5 bases at V and 4 bases at J, with 12 bases between. CDR3 length: 14 amino acids. Germline V gives CDR1 SGHVS, CDR2 FQNEAQ. CDR3 in amino acids: CASSANRANQPQHF. In nucleotides, the CDR3 is TGTGCCAGCAGCGCCAACAGGGCAAATCAGCCCCAGCATTTT.

V and J are TRBV20-1 and TRBJ2-1; D uncertain. This CDR3 is built from 11 residues. V was pared by 5 bases and J by 3 bases, with 5 bases between. CDR1 is DFQATT and CDR2 is SNEGSKA in the germline V gene (reference sequence). CDR3 DNA sequence: TGCAGTGCTCTATACTACAATGAGCAGTTCTTC. It yields the protein CSALYYNEQFF.

The V call is TRBV2, the J call TRBJ1-5; D unresolved. V was pared by 1 base and J by 2 bases, with 6 bases between. The CDR3 extends over 14 amino acids. Germline CDR1 SNHLY, CDR2 FYNNEI. CDR3 region: CASSEGSRNQPQHF. As DNA, the CDR3 is TGTGCCAGCAGTGAAGGGAGTCGCAATCAGCCCCAGCATTTT. The full variable domain, its missing parts supplied by reference TRBV2 and TRBJ1-5, is EPEVTQTPSHQVTQMGQEVILRCVPISNHLYFYWYRQILGQKVEFLVSFYNNEISEKSEIFDDQFSVERPDGSNFTLKIRSTKLEDSAMYFCASSEGSRNQPQHFGDGTRLSIL.

V and J are TRBV30 and TRBJ1-2; the match to TRBD1 covers 9 bases. Trimming at V came to 4 bases and at J to 7 bases, leaving 10 bases not matched to a gene. The CDR3 extends over 14 amino acids. Germline CDR1 GTSNPN, CDR2 SVGIG (reference sequence). CDR3 region: CAWINHRGLAGYTF. CDR3 DNA sequence: TGTGCCTGGATTAATCACAGGGGGCTAGCTGGCTACACCTTC. Variable domain in full (rest from reference TRBV30 and TRBJ1-2): SQTIHQWPATLVQPVGSPLSLECTVEGTSNPNLYWYRQAAGRGLQLLFYSVGIGQISSEVPQNLSASRPQDRQFILSSKKLLLSDSGFYLCAWINHRGLAGYTFGSGTRLTVV.

The V and J genes are TRBV6-5 and TRBJ2-2, with D perhaps TRBD1 (5 bases). This CDR3 has 15 amino acids. CDR1 and CDR2 from the germline V gene are MNHEY and SVGAGI. The V end was cut by 6 bases, the J end by 4 bases, with 15 bases between. CDR3 residues: CASRRPGLPTGELFF. For the CDR3, the DNA is TGTGCCAGCAGGCGACCAGGGCTTCCCACCGGGGAGCTGTTTTTT.